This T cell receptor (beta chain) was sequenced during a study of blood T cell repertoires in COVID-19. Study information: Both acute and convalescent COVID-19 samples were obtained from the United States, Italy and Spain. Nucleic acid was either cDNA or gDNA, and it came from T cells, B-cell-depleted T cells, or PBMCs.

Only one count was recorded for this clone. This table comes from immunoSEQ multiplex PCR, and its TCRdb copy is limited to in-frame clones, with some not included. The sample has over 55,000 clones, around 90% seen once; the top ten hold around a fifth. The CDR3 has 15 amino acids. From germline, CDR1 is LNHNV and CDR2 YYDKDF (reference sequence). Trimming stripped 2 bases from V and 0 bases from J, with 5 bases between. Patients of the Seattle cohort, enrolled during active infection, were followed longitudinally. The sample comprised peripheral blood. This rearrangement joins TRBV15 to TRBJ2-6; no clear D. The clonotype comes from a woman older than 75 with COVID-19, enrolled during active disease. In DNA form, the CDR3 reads TGTGCCACCAGCAGATATTCCTCTGGGGCCAACGTCCTGACTTTC. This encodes CATSRYSSGANVLTF.